Listed here are 16 T cell receptor beta chains from one sample, sequenced in a study of tumor-infiltrating lymphocytes in primary liver carcinoma. For each extraction, RNA and DNA were obtained together from 20-30 mg of unsorted bulk tissue. Synthesis of TCR beta cDNA was carried out from 500 ng total RNA with a constant-region primer. Three nested multiplex PCR rounds, a slightly modified ARM-PCR method, built the TCR beta libraries. TRBV1-TRBV30 forward primers and a C-beta reverse primer were used in the first two PCR rounds, which each ran for nine to ten cycles. TCRdb ran MiXCR on the multiplex PCR reads and lists one entry per CDR3 protein. The table includes more than 30,000 distinct CDR3 sequences, more than 70% detected once. The sample consisted of tumor-adjacent normal liver tissue. Receptors were obtained from a man aged 35 to 55 with primary liver carcinoma and hepatitis B virus infection.

Comment on this clonotype: One end of the junction is discordant with germline, which a read error may explain. This chain uses TRBV7-3 with TRBJ2-3, with D perhaps TRBD2 (5 bases). CDR1 is SGHTA, CDR2 FQGTGA, per germline. The length of the CDR3 is 15 residues. The chain's CDR3 is CASSLLLASIDTQYF. The CDR3 DNA reads as TGTGCCAGCAGCTTATTATTGGCTAGCATAGATACGCAGTATTTT.

This clonotype occurred once. The chain joins TRBV29-1 to TRBJ1-2; D is perhaps TRBD1 (5 bases). This CDR3 has 18 residues. Per germline, CDR1 SQVTM and CDR2 ANQGSEA. V was pared by 4 bases and J by 0 bases, with 24 bases between. The CDR3 nucleotides read TGCAGCGTTGGGGCACTAACAGGAACTCAATTGGCTAACTATGGCTACACCTTC. As protein: CSVGALTGTQLANYGYTF.

V is TRBV14 and J is TRBJ1-1, with TRBD1 matching over 9 bases. Germline V gene sequence: CDR1 SGHDN, CDR2 FVKESK. This CDR3 has 12 amino acids. The trim removed 8 bases at V and 8 bases at J, leaving 6 bases unmatched. The CDR3 protein is CASQGQGIEAFF. CDR3 DNA sequence: TGTGCCAGCCAAGGACAGGGGATAGAAGCTTTCTTT.

Concerning this clonotype itself: At one of its ends the junction is not consistent with the germline gene, which may arise from a read error. The genes are TRBV7-2 and TRBJ2-1, with 8 bases aligning to TRBD2. The germline gives CDR1 SGHTA, CDR2 FQGNSA. There are 14 residues in the CDR3. CDR3 region: CVSSLQAGANEQFF. The CDR3 coding sequence is TGTGTCAGCAGCTTACAAGCGGGAGCTAATGAGCAGTTCTTC.

Regarding this clonotype: This sequence may be a read error, since a much larger clone differs from it by one base. The gene calls are TRBV28 and TRBJ1-5, with 9 positions matching TRBD1. CDR3 length: 16 residues. Germline CDR1 and CDR2: MDHEN and SYDVKM. The CDR3 protein is CVSSFRGTGNYQPQHF. The CDR3, as DNA: TGTGTCAGCAGTTTCAGGGGGACAGGGAATTATCAGCCCCAGCATTTT.

This clonotype was seen only once. The junction differs from germline at one of its ends, possibly a read error. The gene calls are TRBV7-9 and TRBJ1-5; tentative D call: TRBD1 (6 bases). Germline lookup yields CDR1 SEHNR and CDR2 FQNEAQ (reference sequence). This CDR3 has 15 amino acids. The CDR3 DNA sequence: TGTGCCAGCAGCTCTGCCCGGGGGGGCAATCAGCCCCGGCATTTT. It codes for CASSSARGGNQPRHF.

Comment on this clonotype: At one end the junction does not follow the germline gene, possibly because of a read error. This chain joins TRBV5-5 and TRBJ2-2; 7 positions agree with TRBD2. Germline CDR1 and CDR2: SGHKS and YYEKEE (reference sequence). The CDR3 has 15 amino acids. CDR3 residues: CASNLAAGASGELFF. The CDR3 coding sequence is TGTGCCAGCAACTTGGCGGCGGGAGCGAGCGGGGAACTGTTTTTT.

This chain connects TRBV29-1 to TRBJ2-7, with D possibly being TRBD1 (5 bases). The CDR3 consists of 14 residues. Germline V CDR1 and CDR2: SQVTM, ANQGSEA. The CDR3 bases are TGCAGAGCTTTCATGCCAGGGCGGTCCTACGAGCAGTACTTC. It codes for CRAFMPGRSYEQYF.

A note on this clonotype: A read error may account for a junction end that differs from germline. V is TRBV14 and J is TRBJ2-1; no firm D call. The V gene's germline CDR1 is SGHDN and CDR2 FVKESK. CDR3 length equals 14 residues. As DNA, the CDR3 is TGTGCCAGTAGCCCGAGAGTTTTTGTCAATGAGCAATTCTTC. Its translation: CASSPRVFVNEQFF.

The chain recombines TRBV20-1 with TRBJ2-1, with 7 positions matching TRBD2. Germline CDR1 is DFQATT and CDR2 is SNEGSKA (reference sequence). The CDR3 length is 14 residues. The CDR3 protein is CSVPTSENYNEQFF. CDR3 nucleotide sequence: TGCAGCGTACCCACTAGCGAAAACTACAATGAGCAGTTCTTC.

Points on this clonotype: The junction departs from the called germline gene at one end, perhaps through a read error. The rearrangement links TRBV12-3 or TRBV12-4 to TRBJ2-5; a weak D match, TRBD2 (5 bases). CDR3 size: 14 residues. The CDR3 reads CASSGETTRETQYF. CDR3 nucleotide sequence: TGTGCCAGCAGTGGGGAGACTACTAGAGAGACGCAGTATTTC.

On this clonotype: A read error may account for a junction end that differs from germline. The gene calls are TRBV12-3 or TRBV12-4 and TRBJ2-6; D perhaps matches TRBD1 (6 bases). CDR3 size: 16 residues. CDR3 coding DNA: TGTGCCAGCAGTTTGGCAGGACCGATGGGGGCCAACGTCCTGGCTTTC. Translated: CASSLAGPMGANVLAF.

With regard to this clonotype: One junction end disagrees with the germline gene, perhaps due to a read error. The chain couples TRBV12-3 or TRBV12-4 to TRBJ2-3; no firm D call. The CDR3 runs to 14 residues. CDR3 bases: TGTGCCAGCATCGATCTTAGCCGCACGGATACGCAGTATTTT. It yields the protein CASIDLSRTDTQYF.

As to this clonotype: This CDR3 is missing its conserved last phenylalanine or tryptophan, likely due to a read error. This chain connects TRBV6-1 to TRBJ1-5, with TRBD1 as a possible D gene (6 bases). Germline lookup yields CDR1 MNHNS and CDR2 SASEGT. The CDR3 runs 14 residues. The CDR3, as DNA: TGTGCCAGCAGTGCTGGGACATCTCTTCAGTCCCAGCATTCT. The encoded protein is CASSAGTSLQSQHS.

This clonotype was detected only a few times. The junction shows a germline mismatch at one end, possibly a read error. The chain carries TRBV29-1 and TRBJ1-1; no reliable D call. The CDR3 contains 15 residues. The germline V gene encodes CDR1 SQVTM and CDR2 ANQGSEA. The CDR3: CSVGSGWGMNTEVSF. For the CDR3, the DNA is TGCAGCGTTGGATCCGGGTGGGGTATGAACACTGAAGTTTCCTTT.

The rearrangement joins TRBV29-1 to TRBJ2-1; 12 bases match TRBD2. The CDR3 contains 13 residues. In germline, CDR1 is SQVTM, CDR2 ANQGSEA. J gave up 6 bases and V 7 bases, and 4 bases lay outside the gene matches. The CDR3: CSGGTSGFNEQFF. In nucleotides, the CDR3 is TGCAGCGGGGGGACTAGCGGGTTCAATGAGCAGTTCTTC.